These 6 T cell receptor beta chains were sequenced from one sample in a study of OX40 agonist ivuxolimab in advanced cancers. The data were produced by immunoSEQ multiplex PCR, yet TCRdb's version contains in-frame clones alone and is incomplete. The sample has roughly 81,000 clones, roughly 88% seen once. The sequenced sample was CD4+ or CD8+ T cells sorted from blood, obtained in a trial of the OX40 agonist ivuxolimab. The receptors come from an adult with an advanced solid tumor such as melanoma, head and neck, liver or kidney cancer.

This sequence joins TRBV6-4 and TRBJ2-1; 11 nucleotides align to TRBD2. CDR1 is MRHNA, CDR2 SNTAGT, per germline. There are 17 residues in the CDR3. The ends lost 0 bases at V and 9 bases at J; junction bases unmatched: 10. The CDR3 nucleotides read TGTGCCAGCAGTGACTCTTCTTTAGCGGGGGGGCCCCTTGAGCAGTTCTTC. The encoded protein is CASSDSSLAGGPLEQFF.

The chain links TRBV29-1 to TRBJ1-1; possibly TRBD1 for D (6 bases). The germline V and J ends were trimmed by 6 bases and 3 bases, with 14 bases remaining between them. Looked up from germline, CDR1 is SQVTM and CDR2 is ANQGSEA. This CDR3 contains 13 residues. CDR3 loop: CSVLGHQDTEAFF. The CDR3 DNA is TGCAGCGTCCTGGGACACCAGGACACTGAAGCTTTCTTT.

The chain is built from TRBV27 and TRBJ2-3; 10 positions match TRBD2. Looked up from germline, CDR1 is MNHEY and CDR2 is SMNVEV (reference sequence). Trimming at V came to 0 bases and at J to 5 bases, leaving 5 bases not matched to a gene. CDR3 length equals 16 residues. CDR3 nucleotides: TGTGCCAGCAGTTTATCAAGCGGGAGGGCCTTAGATACGCAGTATTTT. Translation gives CASSLSSGRALDTQYF.

This sequence joins TRBV18 and TRBJ2-3; TRBD2 aligns across 8 bases. Per germline, CDR1 KGHSH and CDR2 LQKENI. V lost 3 bases and J lost 4; bases outside the gene matches: 9. This CDR3 has 16 amino acids. DNA of the CDR3: TGTGCCAGCTCACCGCCGGCTAGCGGGTCATCAGATACGCAGTATTTT. Translated: CASSPPASGSSDTQYF.

The chain uses TRBV10-3 and TRBJ2-2, with D uncertain. Germline V gene sequence: CDR1 ENHRY, CDR2 SYGVKD. Trimming took off 2 bases at V and 5 bases at J, with 3 bases between the two ends. The CDR3 is made up of 12 amino acids. CDR3 sequence (DNA): TGTGCCATCAGTGAGGGAACCGGGGAGCTGTTTTTT. Its translation is CAISEGTGELFF.

V and J are TRBV13 and TRBJ2-1, with 8 bases lining up with TRBD2. Germline CDR1 is PRHDT and CDR2 is FYEKMQ (reference sequence). This CDR3 has 16 residues. Trimming removed 5 bases from V and 2 bases from J; junction bases left unmatched: 8. As DNA, the CDR3 is TGTGCCAGCAGCGTGCTTCGGGGGGGACCCTACAATGAGCAGTTCTTC. It is translated as CASSVLRGGPYNEQFF. Based on the CDR3 plus reference TRBV13 and TRBJ2-1, the full variable domain is AAGVIQSPRHLIKEKRETATLKCYPIPRHDTVYWYQQGPGQDPQFLISFYEKMQSDKGSIPDRFSAQQFSDYHSELNMSSLELGDSALYFCASSVLRGGPYNEQFFGPGTRLTVL.